This record looks at one T cell receptor (beta chain) sequence and its context. Assay used: immunoSEQ multiplex PCR; TCRdb lists only in-frame clones, some missing. This table holds approximately 200,000 clones, 80% to 90% found once. V was cut by 5 bases and J by 5 bases, with 17 bases left in between. CDR1 is SGHRS, CDR2 YFSETQ, per germline. The CDR3 consists of 14 residues. This sample is drawn from a study of blood T cell repertoires in COVID-19. Participant-given clinical history determined each cohort assignment. This TCR was sampled from a man in his late teens or twenties with acute COVID-19. What was sequenced was PBMCs or T cells enriched from blood (not recorded which). This chain links TRBV5-1 with TRBJ2-7; a possible D gene is TRBD2 (7 bases). In DNA form, the CDR3 reads TGCGCCAGCAGTTTCGGGGGGCGCTCAGACGAGCAGTACTTC. Translation gives CASSFGGRSDEQYF.